This TCR beta chain was sequenced in a study of radiotherapy plus CTLA-4 blockade in lung cancer. Study-wide results and limits: Blood saw expansion of tumor-derived TCR clones after radiotherapy plus ipilimumab.

The assay was immunoSEQ multiplex PCR, and TCRdb's table has in-frame clones only and misses some. The repertoire consists of about 84,000 clones, with approximately 79% occurring once and the leading ten covering about 14%. On this clone: What it binds is not known.

The receptor's source is a human donor with non-small cell lung cancer that progressed on radiotherapy plus ipilimumab. The sequenced sample was peripheral blood, obtained from a patient treated with radiotherapy plus ipilimumab.

The CDR3 region has the DNA TGTGCCTGGAGTGTAGGGGGCACTAACTATGGCTACACCTTC. Protein product: CAWSVGGTNYGYTF. This rearrangement joins TRBV30 to TRBJ1-2; 7 bases map to TRBD1. After removal of 0 bases from V and 0 bases from J, the junction contained 1 base not matched to a gene. In germline, CDR1 is GTSNPN, CDR2 SVGIG (reference sequence). There are 14 residues in the CDR3.